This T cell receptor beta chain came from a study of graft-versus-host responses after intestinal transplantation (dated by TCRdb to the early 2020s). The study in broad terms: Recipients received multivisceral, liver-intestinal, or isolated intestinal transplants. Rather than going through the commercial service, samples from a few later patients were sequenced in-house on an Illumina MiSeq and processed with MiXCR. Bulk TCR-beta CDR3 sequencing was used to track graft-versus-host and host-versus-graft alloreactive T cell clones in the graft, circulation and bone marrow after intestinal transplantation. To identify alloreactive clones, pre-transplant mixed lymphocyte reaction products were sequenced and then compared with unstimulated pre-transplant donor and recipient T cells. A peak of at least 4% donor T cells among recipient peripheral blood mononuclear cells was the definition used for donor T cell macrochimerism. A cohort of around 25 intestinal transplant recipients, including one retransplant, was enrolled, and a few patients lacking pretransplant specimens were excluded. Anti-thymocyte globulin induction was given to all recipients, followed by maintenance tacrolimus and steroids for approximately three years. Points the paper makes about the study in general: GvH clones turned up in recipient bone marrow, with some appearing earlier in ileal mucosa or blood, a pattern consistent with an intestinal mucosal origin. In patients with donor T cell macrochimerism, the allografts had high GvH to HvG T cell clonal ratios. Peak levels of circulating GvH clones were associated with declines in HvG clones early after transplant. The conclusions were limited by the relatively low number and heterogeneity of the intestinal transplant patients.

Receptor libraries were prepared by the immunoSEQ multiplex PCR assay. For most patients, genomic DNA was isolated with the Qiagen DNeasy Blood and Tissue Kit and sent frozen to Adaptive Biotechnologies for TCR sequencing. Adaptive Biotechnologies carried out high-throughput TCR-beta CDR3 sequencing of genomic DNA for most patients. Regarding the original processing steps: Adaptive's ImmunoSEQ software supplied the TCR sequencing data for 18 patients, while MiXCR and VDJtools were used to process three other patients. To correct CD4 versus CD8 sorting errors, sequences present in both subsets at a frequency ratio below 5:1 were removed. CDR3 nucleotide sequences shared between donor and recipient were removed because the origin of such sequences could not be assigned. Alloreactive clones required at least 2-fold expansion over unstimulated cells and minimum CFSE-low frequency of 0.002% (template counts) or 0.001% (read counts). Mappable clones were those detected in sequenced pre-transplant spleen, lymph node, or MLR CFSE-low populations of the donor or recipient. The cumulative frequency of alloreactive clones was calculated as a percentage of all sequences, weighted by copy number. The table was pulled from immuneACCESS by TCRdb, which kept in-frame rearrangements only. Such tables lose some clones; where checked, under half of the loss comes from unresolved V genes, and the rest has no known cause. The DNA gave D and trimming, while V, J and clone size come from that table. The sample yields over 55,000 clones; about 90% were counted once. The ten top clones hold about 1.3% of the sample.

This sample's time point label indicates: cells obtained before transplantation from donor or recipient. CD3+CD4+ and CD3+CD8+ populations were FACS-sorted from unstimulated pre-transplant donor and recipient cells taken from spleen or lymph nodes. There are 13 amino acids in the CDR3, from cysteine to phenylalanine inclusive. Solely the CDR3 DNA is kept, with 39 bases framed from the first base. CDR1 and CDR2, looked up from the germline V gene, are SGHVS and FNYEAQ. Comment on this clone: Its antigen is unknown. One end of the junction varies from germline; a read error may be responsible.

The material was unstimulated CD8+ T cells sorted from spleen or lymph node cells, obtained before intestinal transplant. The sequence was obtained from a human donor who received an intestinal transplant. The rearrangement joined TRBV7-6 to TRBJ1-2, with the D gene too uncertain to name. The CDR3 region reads CASSLGGNYGYTF. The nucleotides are TGTGCCAGCAGCTTGGGAGGGAACTACGGCTACACCTTC.